A single sample gave rise to the 15 T cell receptor beta chains below, sequenced in a study of T-cell reconstitution after alpha-beta-depleted transplantation in children. Unique molecular identifiers tagged the TCRbeta library. Each CDR3 protein is one row after TCRdb ran MiXCR on the PCR reads. The data show around 490,000 distinct CDR3 sequences, over 9.5% seen once. The source was PBMCs, mostly from graft donor cells, collected 180 days after TCRalphabeta/CD19-depleted stem cell transplant. The receptors were gathered from a female patient aged 2-10 years who had a stem cell transplant for aplastic anemia, so the T cells may come from the graft donor.

As concerns this clonotype: One end of the junction fails to match germline, which may point to a read error. V and J are TRBV5-1 and TRBJ2-4, with a weak D call TRBD1 (5 bases). The CDR3 totals 14 residues. Germline-derived CDR1 and CDR2 are SGHRS and YFSETQ. CDR3 loop: CASSLAAGQNSQYF. The CDR3 DNA follows: TGCGCCAGCAGCTTAGCAGCCGGACAAAACAGTCAGTACTTC.

The chain carries TRBV4-3 and TRBJ2-1; no clear D. The CDR3 consists of 13 residues. Germline V CDR1 and CDR2: LGHNA, YSLEER. V was clipped by 2 bases and J by 10 bases, with 12 bases between them. The CDR3 region has the DNA TGCGCCAGCAGCCAAAGGGTGGGCACGGAGCAGTTCTTC. Protein: CASSQRVGTEQFF.

V gene TRBV24-1 combines with J gene TRBJ2-1; 10 nucleotides match TRBD1. V lost 5 bases to trimming and J lost 14 bases; unmatched junction nucleotides: 2. The CDR3 is 11 amino acids. Germline values: CDR1 KGHDR, CDR2 SFDVKD. The CDR3 DNA sequence: TGTGCCACCAGTGGAGGGACAGGGGAGTTCTTC. Its translation: CATSGGTGEFF.

The chain links TRBV10-3 to TRBJ1-5, with TRBD1 matching over 7 bases. Trimming cost V 6 bases and J 0 bases; bases outside gene matches: 5. This CDR3 comprises 15 residues. CDR1 and CDR2 (germline): ENHRY, SYGVKD. This chain's CDR3 is CAISETGDSNQPQHF. The DNA for the CDR3 is TGTGCCATCAGCGAAACAGGGGATAGCAATCAGCCCCAGCATTTT.

This clonotype was observed a few times. The chain is built from TRBV12-3 or TRBV12-4 and TRBJ2-7; D is perhaps TRBD1 or TRBD2 (5 bases each). This CDR3 has 13 residues. The germline V and J ends were trimmed by 10 bases and 4 bases, with 17 bases remaining between them. CDR3 coding DNA: TGTGCCACCCCCGGGGCCCTCCTTTACGAGCAGTACTTC. This sequence encodes CATPGALLYEQYF.

This clonotype occurred many times. CDR3 region: CASSFPGQNSNQPQHF. CDR3 coding DNA: TGTGCCAGCAGTTTCCCGGGACAGAATAGCAATCAGCCCCAGCATTTT. The V and J genes are TRBV28 and TRBJ1-5; 7 nucleotides match TRBD1. This CDR3 has 16 amino acids. Germline values: CDR1 MDHEN, CDR2 SYDVKM. Trimming at V came to 3 bases and at J to 0 bases, leaving 5 bases not matched to a gene.

The sample holds a few counts of this clonotype. This rearrangement joins TRBV3-1 to TRBJ2-7; tentatively, D is TRBD1 or TRBD2 (5 bases each). CDR3 length equals 14 residues. CDR1 and CDR2 from the germline V gene are LGHDT and YNNKEL (reference sequence). V lost 4 bases and J lost 0, with 10 bases in between. CDR3 protein: CASSPGSSSYEQYV. The CDR3 DNA follows: TGTGCCAGCAGCCCAGGGAGTAGCTCCTACGAGCAGTACGTC.

The rearrangement links TRBV6-2 or TRBV6-3 to TRBJ1-2; no definite D call. This CDR3 comprises 15 residues. V was pared by 0 bases and J by 4 bases, with 12 bases between. Germline V gene data show CDR1 as MNHEY and CDR2 as SVGEGT. DNA for the CDR3: TGTGCCAGCAGTTACTCGAACCCAGGACCCTATGGCTACACCTTC. This gives the protein CASSYSNPGPYGYTF.

This clonotype was observed a handful of times. This sequence joins TRBV28 and TRBJ2-2; D might be TRBD2 (5 bases). Germline CDR1 and CDR2: MDHEN and SYDVKM. Deletions cut 5 bases from V and 0 bases from J, with 10 bases between. This CDR3 is 15 amino acids long. DNA for the CDR3: TGTGCCAGCAGTCCGAGGACTCCGAACACCGGGGAGCTGTTTTTT. Translated: CASSPRTPNTGELFF. Full variable domain (outside the CDR3, taken from reference TRBV28 and TRBJ2-2): DVKVTQSSRYLVKRTGEKVFLECVQDMDHENMFWYRQDPGLGLRLIYFSYDVKMKEKGDIPEGYSVSREKKERFSLILESASTNQTSMYLCASSPRTPNTGELFFGEGSRLTVL.

This clonotype was counted a few times. The chain joins TRBV4-1 to TRBJ2-5; D not resolved. Germline V gene data show CDR1 as MGHRA and CDR2 as YSYEKL. Trimming took 3 bases from V and 8 from J, leaving 16 bases between them. The CDR3 consists of 14 residues. In DNA, the CDR3 is TGCGCCAGCAGCCACTCCGGAGTGGAGACCACCCAGTACTTC. Protein product: CASSHSGVETTQYF.

In its sample, this clonotype was seen a few times. The rearrangement links TRBV4-3 to TRBJ2-5, with TRBD2 matching over 8 bases. Germline V gene lookup returns CDR1 LGHNA and CDR2 YSLEER. The V and J ends lost 1 base and 3 bases, in that order; junction bases with no gene match: 13. The CDR3 totals 18 residues. The DNA of the CDR3 is TGCGCCAGCAGCCAAGCGGGCGGGGGGCTTAGGAAGAAAGAGACCCAGTACTTC. Residues: CASSQAGGGLRKKETQYF.

The rearrangement links TRBV12-3 or TRBV12-4 to TRBJ1-5; D remains ambiguous. V lost 5 bases to trimming and J lost 0 bases, with 14 bases between them. CDR3 size: 16 residues. The DNA for the CDR3 is TGTGCCAGCAGTGGCCGAGGGCCTAATAGCAATCAGCCCCAGCATTTT. This encodes CASSGRGPNSNQPQHF.

This clonotype was detected a few times. The V gene is TRBV25-1, the J gene TRBJ2-7; D is unresolved. Trimming took 3 bases from V and 3 from J, leaving 18 bases between them. CDR1 and CDR2 (germline): MGHDK, SYGVNS. The CDR3 runs to 16 residues. The CDR3 is CASSERTGGEHYEQYF. The CDR3 DNA follows: TGTGCCAGCAGTGAGCGAACCGGTGGGGAACACTACGAGCAGTACTTC.

V usage is TRBV7-2 and J usage is TRBJ1-3; 7 bases map to TRBD1. This CDR3 has 13 amino acids. Germline assignment: CDR1 SGHTA and CDR2 FQGNSA. J lost 0 bases, V lost 10 bases, and 3 bases had no gene match. The CDR3 coding sequence is TGTGCCACCCGGGACAGCTCTGGAAACACCATATATTTT. Protein sequence: CATRDSSGNTIYF. Full variable domain (rest looked up from reference TRBV7-2 and TRBJ1-3): GAGVSQSPSNKVTEKGKDVELRCDPISGHTALYWYRQSLGQGLEFLIYFQGNSAPDKSGLPSDRFSAERTGGSVSTLTIQRTQQEDSAVYLCATRDSSGNTIYFGEGSWLTVV.

This clonotype appeared a few times. The gene calls are TRBV28 and TRBJ2-2, with D hard to call. V dropped 4 bases and J dropped 2 bases, with 14 bases sitting between them. Germline V gene data show CDR1 as MDHEN and CDR2 as SYDVKM. The CDR3 runs to 16 residues. The CDR3 loop is CASSSATPTNTGELFF. In DNA form, the CDR3 reads TGTGCCAGCAGTTCCGCGACACCGACCAACACCGGGGAGCTGTTTTTT.